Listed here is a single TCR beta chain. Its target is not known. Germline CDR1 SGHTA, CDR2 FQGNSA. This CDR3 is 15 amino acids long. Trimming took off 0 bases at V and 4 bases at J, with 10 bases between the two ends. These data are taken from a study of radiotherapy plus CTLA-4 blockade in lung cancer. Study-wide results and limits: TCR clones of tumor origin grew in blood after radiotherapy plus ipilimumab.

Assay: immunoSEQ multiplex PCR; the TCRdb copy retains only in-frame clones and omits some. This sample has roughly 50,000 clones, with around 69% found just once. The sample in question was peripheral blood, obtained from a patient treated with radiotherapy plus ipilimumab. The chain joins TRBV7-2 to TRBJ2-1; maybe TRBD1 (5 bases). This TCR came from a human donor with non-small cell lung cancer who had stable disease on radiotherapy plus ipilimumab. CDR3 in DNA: TGTGCCAGCAGCTTAGCTGGGGCCAGATACAATGAGCAGTTCTTC. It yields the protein CASSLAGARYNEQFF.